The rows below give T cell receptor beta chains drawn from one sample of a study of Ad26.COV2.S vaccination and SARS-CoV-2 variants. Sequencing was performed with immunoSEQ multiplex PCR; in TCRdb, only in-frame clones are kept and a portion is missing. The data hold hundreds of thousands of clones, with 75% to 95% observed a single time. The starting material was peripheral blood, obtained in a trial of Ad26.COV2.S vaccine versus placebo. The receptors shown here come from a person between 18 and 65 years old who received the Ad26.COV2.S COVID-19 vaccine or a placebo. Both conserved end residues are trimmed from each CDR3. Fields, in order: D gene, V gene, CDR3 protein. The D gene is left open where the match is weak.

>NA|TRBV6-2/TRBV6-3
ASSPAEGSYEQY
>NA|TRBV5-4
ASSWDRWDYGYT
>TRBD1|TRBV19
ASSVGQGAFGRETQY
>NA|TRBV2
ASSDSAKNIQY
>NA|TRBV30
AWRQGRLPYNEQF
>NA|TRBV6-2/TRBV6-3
ASSVSEINYGYT
>NA|TRBV14
ASSPSRTPGGNWNTGELF
>NA|TRBV3-1/TRBV3-2
ASSQGQGGDSPLH
>NA|TRBV3-1/TRBV3-2
ASSQSRVAEQY
>NA|TRBV5-1
ASSLRVTDTQY
>TRBD1|TRBV29-1
SVEWVGQGSYEQY
>TRBD2|TRBV12-5
ASGLVYSHRLTTSGSSYNEQF
>NA|TRBV25-1
ASSDQVSSSGANVLT
>TRBD1|TRBV18
ASSRTGAVNEQF
>TRBD2|TRBV4-3
ASSQEASGDYEQY
>NA|TRBV7-9
ASSLGQSGGVPYNEQF
>TRBD1|TRBV10-2
ASWIGTGGSQPQH
>NA|TRBV5-1
ASSLEGVNEQF
>NA|TRBV7-3
ASSLGQGLTGELF
>NA|TRBV27
ASSYGYEQY
>NA|TRBV10-3
AIGSTSGNTIY
>TRBD2|TRBV2
AFPTSGRNNEQF
>TRBD2|TRBV6-5
ASSYSPLAGYF
>NA|TRBV28
ASSFPGMATQY
>NA|TRBV28
ASSASQGSSVNTEAF
>TRBD1|TRBV15
ATSRTGGDLYNEQF
>TRBD1|TRBV25-1
ASSETYGTGFEQY
>NA|TRBV4-2
ASSQDALLAKNIQY
>TRBD2|TRBV6-2/TRBV6-3
ASSLRTSGRGEQY
>TRBD1|TRBV29-1
SAGTGWTDTQY
>NA|TRBV25-1
ASSDRWPNGNQPQH
>NA|TRBV18
ASSPLRTDRSSGNTIY
>TRBD2|TRBV14
ASSQGDYSTDTQY
>TRBD2|TRBV7-3
ASSSPGGRAASSTDTQY
>NA|TRBV10-3
ATIPGDRLNTEAF
>TRBD2|TRBV14
ASSRLEGLAGGASHEQY
>NA|TRBV7-8
ASSKNTPGDLYQPQH
>TRBD2|TRBV30
AWAGAPGGSQY
>NA|TRBV11-2
ASSLAGYNEQF
>TRBD1|TRBV7-6
ASSHGQGGTDTQY
>NA|TRBV7-9
ASSLDSLGYGYT
>NA|TRBV28
ASRAGGTNYGYT
>NA|TRBV6-5
ASGGYEQY